Sequencing of this T cell receptor beta chain was carried out in a study of OX40 agonist ivuxolimab in advanced cancers. Study-level information: Ivuxolimab, an agonistic anti-OX40 (CD134) antibody, was given to patients.

Germline CDR1 is MNHEY and CDR2 is SMNVEV (reference sequence). Trimming shortened V by 0 bases and J by 5 bases, and 7 bases separated the two germline ends. This CDR3 is 13 amino acids long. Produced via immunoSEQ multiplex PCR; TCRdb's table is partial and in-frame only. The sample yields about 11,000 clones, approximately 89% seen once. The gene calls are TRBV27 and TRBJ1-2; no reliable D call. The specimen was CD4+ or CD8+ T cells sorted from blood, collected in a trial of the OX40 agonist ivuxolimab. The clonotype was recovered from an adult with an advanced solid tumor such as melanoma, head and neck, liver or kidney cancer. CDR3 DNA sequence: TGTGCCAGCAGTTTATCGTCTCTGTATGGCTACACCTTC. This encodes CASSLSSLYGYTF.